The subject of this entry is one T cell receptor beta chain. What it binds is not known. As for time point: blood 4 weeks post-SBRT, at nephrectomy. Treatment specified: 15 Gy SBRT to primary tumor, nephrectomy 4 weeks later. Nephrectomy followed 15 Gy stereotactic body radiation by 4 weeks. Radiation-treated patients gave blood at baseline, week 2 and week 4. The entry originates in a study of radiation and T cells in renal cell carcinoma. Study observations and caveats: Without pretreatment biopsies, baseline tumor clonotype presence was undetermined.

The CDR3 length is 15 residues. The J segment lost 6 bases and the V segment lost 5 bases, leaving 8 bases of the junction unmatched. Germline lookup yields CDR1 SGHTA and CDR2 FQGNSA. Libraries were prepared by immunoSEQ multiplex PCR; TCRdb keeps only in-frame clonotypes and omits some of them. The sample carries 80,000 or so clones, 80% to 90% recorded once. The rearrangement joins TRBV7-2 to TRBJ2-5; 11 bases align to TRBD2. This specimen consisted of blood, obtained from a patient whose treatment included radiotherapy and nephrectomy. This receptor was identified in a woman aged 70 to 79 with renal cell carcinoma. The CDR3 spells CASSPNSGGAKTQYF. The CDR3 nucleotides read TGTGCCAGCAGCCCTAATAGCGGGGGGGCTAAGACCCAGTACTTC. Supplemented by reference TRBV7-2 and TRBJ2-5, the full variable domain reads GAGVSQSPSNKVTEKGKDVELRCDPISGHTALYWYRQSLGQGLEFLIYFQGNSAPDKSGLPSDRFSAERTGGSVSTLTIQRTQQEDSAVYLCASSPNSGGAKTQYFGPGTRLLVL.